This TCR beta chain came from a study of blood T cells in healthy people across ages. The study's findings and limits: Older age went with lower TCR beta diversity per million T cells, in a roughly linear way. Long-lived donors had more naive CD4+ cells and higher diversity than aged donors.

The use of a sample-barcoded 5' primer and a J-beta primer mix characterized a second PCR of 7 to 11 cycles. TCRdb fed the 5' RACE reads into MiXCR, producing one record per CDR3 protein. The data show approximately 1.5 million distinct CDR3 sequences, with 34% seen just once and around 10% held by the top ten. This clonotype has more than one count but fewer than ten. Its antigen remains unknown. Each donor gave approximately 9.7 milliliters of peripheral blood. V lost 4 bases, J lost 10 bases, and 9 bases stayed unmatched. This CDR3 comprises 14 residues. Germline CDR1 and CDR2: SGHAT and FQNNGV. Sequenced input: blood. The rearrangement links TRBV11-2 to TRBJ2-1; 8 bases are a match to TRBD1. The TCR comes from a woman in her 30s in good health. CDR3 DNA sequence: TGTGCCAGCAGCTGTGGGGCAGGGGGCGGCGAGCAGTTCTTC. Its protein product is CASSCGAGGGEQFF. Filled out from reference TRBV11-2 and TRBJ2-1, the complete variable domain reads EAGVAQSPRYKIIEKRQSVAFWCNPISGHATLYWYQQILGQGPKLLIQFQNNGVVDDSQLPKDRFSAERLKGVDSTLKIQPAKLEDSAVYLCASSCGAGGGEQFFGPGTRLTVL.